The 21 T cell receptor beta chains in this list originate from one sample, sequenced in a study of identical twins. TCRdb analysed the 5' RACE reads with MiXCR anew, one entry per CDR3 protein. The table has 200,000 to 250,000 distinct CDR3 sequences, 6.5% seen once. Separately, the same data were catalogued under a study of T cells expressing NK-cell markers.

Sequenced: CD8+ T cells sorted from blood. These receptors originate from a woman between 18 and 29 years old in good health.

The chain couples TRBV25-1 to TRBJ2-2; 9 bases match TRBD2. Trimming took 4 bases from V and 4 from J; bases not matched to a gene: 4. Per the germline V gene, CDR1 is MGHDK and CDR2 is SYGVNS. This CDR3 comprises 15 residues. The CDR3 DNA reads as TGTGCCAGCAGTGCCGAGACTAGCGGCACCGGGGAGCTGTTTTTT. It codes for CASSAETSGTGELFF. Variable domain in full (rest from reference TRBV25-1 and TRBJ2-2): EADIYQTPRYLVIGTGKKITLECSQTMGHDKMYWYQQDPGMELHLIHYSYGVNSTEKGDLSSESTVSRIRTEHFPLTLESARPSHTSQYLCASSAETSGTGELFFGEGSRLTVL.

This clonotype was seen repeatedly, ten times or more. V and J are TRBV4-1 and TRBJ1-1; D is perhaps TRBD1 (5 bases). Germline assignment: CDR1 MGHRA and CDR2 YSYEKL. The CDR3 spans 15 residues. V was pared by 0 bases and J by 5 bases, with 13 bases between. The DNA for the CDR3 is TGCGCCAGCAGCCAAGATCCGACGGGGCGTACTGAAGCTTTCTTT. Translated: CASSQDPTGRTEAFF.

V usage is TRBV29-1 and J usage is TRBJ2-3; no reliable D call. Germline lookup yields CDR1 SQVTM and CDR2 ANQGSEA. The CDR3 is 10 residues long. Between the trimmed V and J ends, which lost 7 bases and 2 bases, there was a span of 4 bases. Here the CDR3 reads CSAYTDTQYF. The CDR3 nucleotides read TGCAGCGCCTACACAGATACGCAGTATTTT.

This clonotype was observed many times. The V gene is TRBV29-1, the J gene TRBJ1-1; D is possibly TRBD1 (6 bases). Between the trimmed V and J ends, which lost 7 bases and 1 base, there was a span of 10 bases. CDR1 is SQVTM, CDR2 ANQGSEA, per germline. CDR3 length: 12 amino acids. CDR3 nucleotide sequence: TGCAGCGGGAACAGGGAGAACACTGAAGCTTTCTTT. It translates to CSGNRENTEAFF.

This clonotype occurred a few times. The chain joins TRBV20-1 to TRBJ1-1, with TRBD1 identical over 11 bases. J was trimmed by 3 bases and V by 5 bases; bases with no gene match: 8. Germline lookup yields CDR1 DFQATT and CDR2 SNEGSKA (reference sequence). The CDR3 loop spans 15 amino acids. CDR3 loop: CSAPRDRGSDTEAFF. The CDR3 DNA reads TGCAGTGCTCCCCGGGACAGGGGGTCGGACACTGAAGCTTTCTTT.

This clonotype was detected ten times or more. The rearrangement links TRBV20-1 to TRBJ1-2; D remains ambiguous. V lost 6 bases and J lost 6, with 17 bases in between. Germline assignment: CDR1 DFQATT and CDR2 SNEGSKA (reference sequence). The length of the CDR3 is 13 residues. The CDR3 here is CSAPATDRNGYTF. CDR3 in DNA: TGCAGTGCCCCGGCTACGGACCGAAATGGCTACACCTTC.

V gene TRBV20-1 combines with J gene TRBJ2-7; maybe TRBD2 (5 bases). The CDR3 covers 15 residues. Trimming left V 0 bases short and J 3 bases short, with 15 bases between. Per germline, CDR1 DFQATT and CDR2 SNEGSKA (reference sequence). The CDR3 loop reads CSARDVKGAHYEQYF. Written as DNA, the CDR3 is TGCAGTGCTAGAGATGTCAAGGGAGCCCACTACGAGCAGTACTTC.

This clonotype was counted only a few times. The V gene is TRBV2, the J gene TRBJ2-7, with 10 bases identical to TRBD1. Germline values: CDR1 SNHLY, CDR2 FYNNEI. With 8 bases clipped from V and 5 bases from J, the junction kept 12 bases outside the gene matches. The CDR3 length is 15 residues. CDR3 bases: TGTGCCAGCGGTGGGGCGAAGACAGGGGGCCACGAGCAGTACTTC. Translation: CASGGAKTGGHEQYF.

About this clonotype itself: At one boundary the junction diverges from the germline segment, which might be a read error. This chain uses TRBV12-3 or TRBV12-4 with TRBJ2-1; 9 nucleotides line up with TRBD2. The CDR3 runs 14 residues. CDR3: CAGSLTSGISEQFF. DNA for the CDR3: TGTGCCGGCAGTCTGACTAGCGGAATTAGTGAGCAGTTCTTC.

The rearrangement uses TRBV5-6 and TRBJ2-7; TRBD1 matches at 7 bases. This CDR3 spans 13 amino acids. Trimming cost V 4 bases and J 6 bases; bases outside gene matches: 7. Germline CDR1 is SGHDT and CDR2 is YYEEEE. CDR3 sequence: CASSPQGVVEQYF. DNA of the CDR3: TGTGCCAGCAGCCCCCAGGGGGTGGTCGAGCAGTACTTC.

This clonotype has a handful of counts. The chain links TRBV27 to TRBJ2-2, with TRBD2 matching 7 bases. Per germline, CDR1 MNHEY and CDR2 SMNVEV (reference sequence). With 6 bases clipped from V and 5 bases from J, the junction kept 6 bases outside the gene matches. The CDR3 totals 14 residues. The CDR3 DNA follows: TGTGCCAGCAGGGTGGGACTACCTACCGGGGAGCTGTTTTTT. Protein product: CASRVGLPTGELFF.

The V and J genes are TRBV11-2 and TRBJ2-5; possible D gene TRBD1, 6 bases. The germline V gene encodes CDR1 SGHAT and CDR2 FQNNGV. CDR3 length equals 16 residues. The V end lost 5 bases, the J end lost 3 bases, and 19 bases lay between the germline ends. The CDR3 loop reads CASSGPGHVAEETQYF. The CDR3 DNA is TGTGCCAGCAGCGGACCGGGACATGTGGCCGAAGAGACCCAGTACTTC. The full variable domain, with the rest looked up from reference TRBV11-2 and TRBJ2-5, is EAGVAQSPRYKIIEKRQSVAFWCNPISGHATLYWYQQILGQGPKLLIQFQNNGVVDDSQLPKDRFSAERLKGVDSTLKIQPAKLEDSAVYLCASSGPGHVAEETQYFGPGTRLLVL.

This clonotype was detected a few times. This chain connects TRBV6-2 or TRBV6-3 to TRBJ1-2, with 8 bases aligning to TRBD1. The CDR3 has 14 amino acids. Germline V lookup: CDR1 MNHEY, CDR2 SVGEGT. The ends lost 6 bases at V and 4 bases at J; junction bases unmatched: 7. CDR3: CASSPFGTGYGYTF. The CDR3 DNA is TGTGCCAGCAGCCCCTTCGGGACAGGCTATGGCTACACCTTC.

This chain links TRBV10-3 with TRBJ2-5; either TRBD1 or TRBD2 may fit D (5 bases each). The CDR3 is 13 residues long. The V gene's germline CDR1 is ENHRY and CDR2 SYGVKD. Trimming took off 6 bases at V and 5 bases at J, with 13 bases between the two ends. The CDR3 sequence: CAIREDTRETQYF. The DNA for the CDR3 is TGTGCCATCAGGGAGGACACCCGGGAGACCCAGTACTTC.

This chain joins TRBV10-2 and TRBJ2-2; TRBD2 agrees at 7 bases. Germline V CDR1 and CDR2: WSHSY, SAAADI. With 2 bases clipped from V and 4 bases from J, the junction kept 4 bases outside the gene matches. This CDR3 spans 15 amino acids. CDR3 nucleotide sequence: TGCGCCAGCAGTGAGAGGTGGGGGGGCACCGGGGAGCTGTTTTTT. It codes for CASSERWGGTGELFF.

This clonotype was recorded many times. This chain joins TRBV27 and TRBJ2-2; D is ambiguous. From germline, CDR1 is MNHEY and CDR2 SMNVEV (reference sequence). The V gene lost 3 bases and the J gene lost 0 bases, with 5 bases spanning the gap. The CDR3 has 14 residues. CDR3 sequence: CASSLDANTGELFF. The CDR3 DNA reads as TGTGCCAGCAGTTTGGATGCGAACACCGGGGAGCTGTTTTTT.

The chain is built from TRBV7-9 and TRBJ2-7; TRBD2 matches at 11 bases. V lost 5 bases, J lost 3 bases, and 6 bases stayed unmatched. CDR1 is SEHNR and CDR2 is FQNEAQ in the germline V gene (reference sequence). The length of the CDR3 is 15 residues. Here the CDR3 reads CASSQVGTSGYEQYF. The CDR3 bases are TGTGCCAGCAGCCAGGTGGGGACTAGCGGCTACGAGCAGTACTTC.

In its sample, this clonotype was seen many times. J is TRBJ2-2 and V is TRBV9; 9 nucleotides agree with TRBD2. Unmatched junction bases numbered 8, after V lost 4 bases and J lost 4 bases. The CDR3 is 16 amino acids. The V gene's germline CDR1 is SGDLS and CDR2 YYNGEE. In DNA, the CDR3 is TGTGCCAGCAGCTCACGGACTAGCGAACTCACCGGGGAGCTGTTTTTT. Translating it yields CASSSRTSELTGELFF.

This clonotype was recorded many times. The V gene is TRBV9, the J gene TRBJ2-1, with TRBD2 identical over 11 bases. V lost 4 bases, J lost 5 bases, and 5 bases stayed unmatched. CDR3 length: 15 residues. Germline V gene lookup returns CDR1 SGDLS and CDR2 YYNGEE. DNA for the CDR3: TGTGCCAGCAGCCCCCCGACTAGCGGGAACAATGAGCAGTTCTTC. Translating it yields CASSPPTSGNNEQFF.

In this sample, this clonotype turned up a few times. A read error may account for a junction end that differs from germline. The rearrangement uses TRBV12-3 or TRBV12-4 and TRBJ2-3, with D uncertain. The CDR3 has 14 residues. The CDR3: CASSFIGSRDTQYF. CDR3 DNA sequence: TGTGCCAGCAGTTTCATCGGTAGCAGAGATACGCAGTATTTT.

The chain joins TRBV30 to TRBJ1-1, with D possibly matching TRBD1 (5 bases). V gave up 6 bases and J gave up 5 bases, with 10 bases separating them. Germline V gene lookup returns CDR1 GTSNPN and CDR2 SVGIG (reference sequence). CDR3 length: 11 residues. In nucleotides, the CDR3 is TGTGCCTGTCATCAGGGAACTGAAGCTTTCTTT. Its protein is CACHQGTEAFF.